The T cell receptor (beta chain) under discussion was sequenced for a study of response to subunit inactivated influenza vaccine. TCRdb re-called the RT-PCR reads with MiXCR, one entry per CDR3 protein. The sample shows 630,000 or so distinct CDR3 sequences, about 15% of them seen only once. This clonotype was seen only a few times. Sequences were derived from PBMCs from blood, sampled 11 to 12 days after vaccination. This sequence originates from a man between 45 and 60 years old who received an inactivated influenza vaccine.

Here the CDR3 reads CASSFPALTGELFF. CDR3 sequence (DNA): TGTGCCAGCAGCTTTCCGGCCCTCACCGGGGAGCTGTTTTTT. The genes are TRBV7-8 and TRBJ2-2; D remains unclear. The CDR3 covers 14 residues. Between the trimmed V and J ends, which lost 3 bases and 4 bases, there was a span of 9 bases. Germline assignment: CDR1 SGHVS and CDR2 FQNEAQ.